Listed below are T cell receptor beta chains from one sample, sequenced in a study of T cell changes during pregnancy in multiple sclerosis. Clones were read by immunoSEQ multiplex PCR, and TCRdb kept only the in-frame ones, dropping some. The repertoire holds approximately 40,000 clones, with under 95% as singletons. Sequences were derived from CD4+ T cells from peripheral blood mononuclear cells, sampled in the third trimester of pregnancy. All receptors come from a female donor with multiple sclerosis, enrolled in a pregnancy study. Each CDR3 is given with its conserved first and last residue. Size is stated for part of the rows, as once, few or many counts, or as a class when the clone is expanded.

CASSLAGVSEQYF	-	TRBV7-9
CASSIGGGRTYNEQFF	-	TRBV19
CASSLDGYEQYF	-	TRBV5-1
CASSLGLAGGFLGEQFF	-	TRBV7-3
CSAVSEASGRGRSYNEQFF	once	TRBV29-1
CASSRTDRAPLNEQFF	-	TRBV28
CASRLGLAGVETQYF	-	TRBV6-1
CASSSGQYTYEQYF	-	TRBV5-5
CARGGQGAFNYGYTF	-	TRBV2
CASTESPPANTEAFF	-	TRBV2
CASSVHTDGTQYF	-	TRBV9
CASSSPDGLAGVYNEQFF	-	TRBV11-2
CASSLEGLAGGPSNEQFF	-	TRBV5-4
CASSPRLDQPQHF	-	TRBV4-1
CASSPDRVSYEQYF	-	TRBV6-1
CASSLPGLSNQPQHF	-	TRBV7-2
CASSPIRREGSEQYF	-	TRBV6-6
CASSPGGAVYNEQFF	-	TRBV7-3
CASSSNSLLNEKLFF	-	TRBV11-2
CASSFGGTGELFF	once	TRBV19
CASSQELAGSDEQFF	-	TRBV14
CASSQVGQRYGYTF	-	TRBV6-5
CASSPLGRGQETQYF	once	TRBV5-6
CASSEEGTHGYTF	-	TRBV6-1
CASSLVGRYEQYF	-	TRBV5-5
CASSLSGGGREQYF	-	TRBV7-2
CASARGGITDTQYF	-	TRBV6-1
CASSSPASGRRDTQYF	-	TRBV28
CASSAQETNTGELFF	once	TRBV9
CAWSLSLYDTEAFF	once	TRBV30
CASSRDSYEQYF	-	TRBV5-6
CASSVGAANTGELFF	-	TRBV5-4
CSVEWGPGELFF	-	TRBV29-1
CASSASGTGVIDEAFF	-	TRBV6-1
CASSPSRAGNEQFF	once	TRBV7-6
CASSTSRQGVVSYNEQFF	-	TRBV21-1
CASSEALAGRGGYTF	few	TRBV6-1
CASSLPMGLCSGEPQHF	-	TRBV27
CASSSEREIWKGVNEQFF	-	TRBV5-1
CASSQPKQGLGTDTQYF	-	TRBV5-4
CASSLTGFRNTIYF	once	TRBV28
CASSQEITGVDGYTF	-	TRBV4-2
CASSLGTNYEQYF	-	TRBV5-1
CASGLSWDRASNQPQHF	-	TRBV12-5
CASSLGGAGYTF	-	TRBV6-5